The text below deals with one T cell receptor (beta chain). This entry belongs to a study of blood T cells in healthy people across ages. With a J-beta primer mix and a sample-barcoded 5' primer, a second PCR ran roughly 6 to 11 cycles. TCRdb analysed the 5' RACE reads with MiXCR anew, one entry per CDR3 protein. This sample has roughly 700,000 distinct CDR3 sequences, with approximately 50% found just once. The germline gives CDR1 DFQATT, CDR2 SNEGSKA (reference sequence). This CDR3 spans 12 amino acids. The receptor's source is a woman aged 55-69 years in good health. Sequencing was carried out using blood. This chain joins TRBV20-1 and TRBJ2-7, with a tentative D call TRBD2 (5 bases). The CDR3 sequence is CRAAATGREQYF. The CDR3 DNA is TGCAGGGCCGCGGCTACGGGGAGAGAGCAGTACTTC.